What follows are 6 T cell receptor delta chains derived from one specimen sequenced in a study of gamma-delta T cells after stem cell transplantation. TCRdb ran CATT on the RT-PCR reads. The profile shows about 15,000 delta-chain clones, over 8% of them singletons. Material for sequencing was gamma-delta T cells. The receptors derive from a human donor. It is not recorded whose cells these are; they may come from a transplant donor.

This clone appeared a few times. V usage is TRDV3 and J usage is TRDJ1; no clear D gene. CDR1 TVYSNPD and CDR2 GDNSRS come from the germline V gene (reference sequence). CDR3 length equals 15 residues. Trimming removed 4 bases from V and 0 bases from J, with 18 bases in between. The CDR3 region is CACSPMPLYTDKLIF. The CDR3 DNA follows: TGTGCCTGTTCACCCATGCCGCTGTACACCGATAAACTCATCTTT.

The sample holds a few counts of this clone. The protein TCRdb lists belongs to a much larger clone and differs from this DNA's translation at residue 9, which points to a read error; the protein shown is made from the DNA. The chain couples TRDV2 to TRDJ1, with D maybe TRDD3 (6 bases). CDR1 is GEAIGNYY and CDR2 is EKD in the germline V gene. This CDR3 contains 15 residues. The germline V and J ends were trimmed by 3 bases and 1 base, with 14 bases remaining between them. This CDR3 reads CACDSVVGGTDKLIF. CDR3 nucleotides: TGTGCCTGTGACTCCGTGGTGGGGGGCACCGATAAACTCATCTTT.

This clone was counted between two and nine times. The TCRdb protein comes from a much larger clone and disagrees with this DNA's translation at residue 3, likely due to a read error; the protein given here is derived from the DNA. This chain joins TRDV2 and TRDJ3, with a possible D match to TRDD2 (5 bases). The CDR3 runs 20 residues. Looked up from germline, CDR1 is GEAIGNYY and CDR2 is EKD. The CDR3 here is CARDTTGSSPSSWDTRQMFF. As DNA, the CDR3 is TGTGCCCGTGACACCACAGGGTCCTCTCCTAGCTCCTGGGACACCCGACAGATGTTTTTC.

A word on this clone: The TCRdb protein, from a much larger clone, departs from this DNA's translation at residue 5, likely by read error; the protein shown derives from the DNA. This chain connects TRDV2 to TRDJ3, with 11 nucleotides matching TRDD3. CDR3 length equals 19 residues. The V gene end was trimmed by 3 bases and the J gene end by 1 base; junction bases not matched to a gene: 7. Germline values: CDR1 GEAIGNYY, CDR2 EKD. The CDR3 DNA follows: TGTGCCTGTGACGCCGGTTTGGGGGATACGTCCTGGGACACCCGACAGATGTTTTTC. The encoded protein is CACDAGLGDTSWDTRQMFF.

Regarding this clone: Mismatch with germline at one junction end may stem from a read error. In DNA, the CDR3 is TGTGCCTGTGACACCGTGCAGGGGCTGGTGGATGCCCGTGTCGATAACCTCATCTTT. It codes for CACDTVQGLVDARVDNLIF. The gene calls are TRDV2 and TRDJ1, with unresolved D. The CDR3 extends over 19 amino acids. Per germline, CDR1 GEAIGNYY and CDR2 EKD.

About this clone: TCRdb pairs this DNA with a much larger clone's protein that differs at residue 15, likely a read error; the protein shown was translated from the DNA. This chain joins TRDV2 and TRDJ1; tentatively, D is TRDD3 (6 bases). This CDR3 is built from 16 residues. Germline CDR1 and CDR2: GEAIGNYY and EKD. The CDR3 is CACDALRGSDTDKLTF. CDR3 bases: TGTGCCTGTGACGCCCTTAGGGGATCGGACACCGATAAACTCACCTTT.